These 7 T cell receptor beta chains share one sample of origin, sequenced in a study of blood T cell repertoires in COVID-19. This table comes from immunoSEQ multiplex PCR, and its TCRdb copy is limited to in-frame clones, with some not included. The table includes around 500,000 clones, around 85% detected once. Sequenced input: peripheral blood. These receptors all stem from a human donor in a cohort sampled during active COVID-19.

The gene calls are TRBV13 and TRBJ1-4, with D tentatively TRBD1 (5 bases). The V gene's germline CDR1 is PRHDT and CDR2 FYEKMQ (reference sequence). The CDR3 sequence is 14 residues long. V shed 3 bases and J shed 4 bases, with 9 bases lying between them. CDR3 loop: CASSFQGYNEKLFF. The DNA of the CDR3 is TGTGCCAGCAGCTTTCAGGGATATAATGAAAAACTGTTTTTT.

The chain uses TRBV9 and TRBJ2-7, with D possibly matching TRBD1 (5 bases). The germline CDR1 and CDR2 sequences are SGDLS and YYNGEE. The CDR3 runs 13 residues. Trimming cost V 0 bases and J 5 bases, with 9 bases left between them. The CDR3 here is CASSVVGADEQYF. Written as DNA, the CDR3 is TGTGCCAGCAGCGTAGTTGGGGCGGACGAGCAGTACTTC.

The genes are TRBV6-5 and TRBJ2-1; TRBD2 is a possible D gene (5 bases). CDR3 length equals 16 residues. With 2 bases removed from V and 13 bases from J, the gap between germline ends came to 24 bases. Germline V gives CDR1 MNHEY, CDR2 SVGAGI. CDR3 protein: CASSYPTQPPDEGQFF. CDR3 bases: TGTGCCAGCAGTTACCCCACTCAGCCCCCAGATGAGGGACAGTTCTTC.

CDR3 sequence (DNA): TGTGCTAGTGGTTTGGTCCGGGAGACAGTCGCCCACAATGAGCAGTTCTTC. Its protein is CASGLVRETVAHNEQFF. The chain is built from TRBV12-5 and TRBJ2-1, with a tentative D call TRBD2 (6 bases). Germline values: CDR1 LGHNT, CDR2 FRNRAP. CDR3 length: 17 residues. Trimming took 0 bases from V and 5 from J, leaving 17 bases between them.

The CDR3, as DNA: TGCGCCAGCAGCTCGCGGGGGGGCGGAGAGACCCAGTACTTC. It encodes CASSSRGGGETQYF. The chain is built from TRBV5-1 and TRBJ2-5; 9 nucleotides agree with TRBD2. CDR1 and CDR2 (germline): SGHRS, YFSETQ. CDR3 length: 14 residues. J gave up 4 bases and V 3 bases, and 4 bases lay outside the gene matches.

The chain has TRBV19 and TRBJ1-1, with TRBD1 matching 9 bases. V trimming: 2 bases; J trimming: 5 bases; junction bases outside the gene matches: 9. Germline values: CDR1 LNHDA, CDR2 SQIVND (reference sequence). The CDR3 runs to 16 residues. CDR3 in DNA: TGTGCCAGTAGTATAAGAGGGGACAGGGTTACTACTGAAGCTTTCTTT. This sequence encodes CASSIRGDRVTTEAFF. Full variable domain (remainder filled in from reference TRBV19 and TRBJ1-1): DGGITQSPKYLFRKEGQNVTLSCEQNLNHDAMYWYRQDPGQGLRLIYYSQIVNDFQKGDIAEGYSVSREKKESFPLTVTSAQKNPTAFYLCASSIRGDRVTTEAFFGQGTRLTVV.

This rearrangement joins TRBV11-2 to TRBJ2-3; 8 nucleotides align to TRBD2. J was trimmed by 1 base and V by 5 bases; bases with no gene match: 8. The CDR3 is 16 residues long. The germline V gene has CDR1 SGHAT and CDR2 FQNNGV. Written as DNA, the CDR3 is TGTGCCAGCAGCAGAGCAGCGGGAGTTGGCACAGATACGCAGTATTTT. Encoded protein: CASSRAAGVGTDTQYF. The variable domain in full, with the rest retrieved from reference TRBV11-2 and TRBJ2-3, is EAGVAQSPRYKIIEKRQSVAFWCNPISGHATLYWYQQILGQGPKLLIQFQNNGVVDDSQLPKDRFSAERLKGVDSTLKIQPAKLEDSAVYLCASSRAAGVGTDTQYFGPGTRLTVL.